The 25 T cell receptor beta chains given below trace back to one sample, sequenced in a study of T cell changes during pregnancy in multiple sclerosis. The method was immunoSEQ multiplex PCR; TCRdb's version includes in-frame clones alone and lacks a portion of them. The sample holds under 45,000 clones; roughly 89% are singletons and the top ten take around 0.47%. The sample here was CD4+ T cells from peripheral blood mononuclear cells, taken in the second trimester of pregnancy. These receptor sequences come from a female donor in good health, enrolled as a control in a pregnancy study.

The gene calls are TRBV28 and TRBJ2-1, with 10 bases lining up with TRBD2. The CDR3 is 15 residues long. After removal of 5 bases from V and 6 bases from J, the junction contained 7 bases not matched to a gene. Germline CDR1 and CDR2: MDHEN and SYDVKM. DNA for the CDR3: TGTGCCAGCAGTCCAGCGGGAGGGCGTAGCAATGAGCAGTTCTTC. As protein: CASSPAGGRSNEQFF.

This clone occurred a few times. The CDR3, as DNA: TGCGCCAGCAGTGAGAGTAACAGGGGGGCCTACGAGCAGTACTTC. The encoded protein is CASSESNRGAYEQYF. This chain uses TRBV10-2 with TRBJ2-7, with TRBD1 identical over 8 bases. V shed 2 bases and J 2 bases; nucleotides not matched to a gene: 5. The CDR3 runs 15 residues. The germline gives CDR1 WSHSY, CDR2 SAAADI.

The rearrangement links TRBV4-2 to TRBJ2-7; the match to TRBD2 covers 14 bases. V shed 0 bases and J 0 bases; nucleotides not matched to a gene: 4. Germline V gene lookup returns CDR1 LGHNA and CDR2 YNFKEQ. The CDR3 covers 18 residues. The chain's CDR3 is CASSQDLGTSGSSYEQYF. The CDR3 nucleotides read TGTGCCAGCAGCCAAGATCTTGGGACTAGCGGGAGCTCCTACGAGCAGTACTTC.

This rearrangement joins TRBV7-3 to TRBJ2-7; 8 positions match TRBD2. Trimming took 5 bases from V and 10 from J; bases not matched to a gene: 13. Germline V gene data show CDR1 as SGHTA and CDR2 as FQGTGA. The CDR3 is made up of 14 amino acids. The CDR3 region is CASSPSASGGSQYF. The CDR3 DNA follows: TGTGCCAGCAGCCCCTCAGCCAGCGGGGGCTCCCAGTACTTC. Full variable domain (missing parts from reference TRBV7-3 and TRBJ2-7): GAGVSQTPSNKVTEKGKYVELRCDPISGHTALYWYRQSLGQGPEFLIYFQGTGAADDSGLPNDRFFAVRPEGSVSTLKIQRTERGDSAVYLCASSPSASGGSQYFGPGTRLTVT.

The rearrangement links TRBV18 to TRBJ2-7, with 11 nucleotides matching TRBD1. Per germline, CDR1 KGHSH and CDR2 LQKENI. With V trimmed by 3 bases and J by 7 bases, 8 bases remained unmatched. The CDR3 runs to 15 residues. The CDR3 DNA is TGTGCCAGCTCACCCTATGGGACAGGGGGGGAAGAGCAGTACTTC. Its translation is CASSPYGTGGEEQYF.

The chain uses TRBV28 and TRBJ2-3, with TRBD2 matching 10 bases. Germline CDR1 reads MDHEN; CDR2 reads SYDVKM. The CDR3 length is 15 residues. The V segment lost 4 bases and the J segment 8 bases; nucleotides outside the gene matches: 9. The CDR3 nucleotides are TGTGCCAGCAGTTCGACGGGGGTAGCGGGAGGTACGCAGTATTTT. Its protein product is CASSSTGVAGGTQYF.

The V and J genes are TRBV19 and TRBJ2-7; D might be TRBD1 (5 bases). CDR3 length: 13 amino acids. V was shortened by 1 base and J by 7 bases, with 11 bases between the two germline ends. Germline V gene data show CDR1 as LNHDA and CDR2 as SQIVND (reference sequence). The CDR3, as DNA: TGTGCCAGTAGTATAGCCAGGGCAGGAGAGCAGTACTTC. Residues: CASSIARAGEQYF.

The chain uses TRBV6-4 and TRBJ2-1; D may be TRBD2 (6 bases). CDR1 MRHNA and CDR2 SNTAGT come from the germline V gene. This CDR3 spans 17 amino acids. Trimming took 2 bases from V and 0 from J, leaving 14 bases between them. CDR3 nucleotide sequence: TGTGCCAGCAGTGACCAGGGCGGGGTGAGCTCCTACAATGAGCAGTTCTTC. Amino acid sequence: CASSDQGGVSSYNEQFF.

The V call is TRBV15, the J call TRBJ1-2, with 9 bases lining up with TRBD1. The CDR3 sequence is 16 residues long. Germline V gene lookup returns CDR1 LNHNV and CDR2 YYDKDF (reference sequence). Trimming took 2 bases from V and 7 from J; bases not matched to a gene: 11. The CDR3 loop reads CATSRPEGQGFGGYTF. For the CDR3, the DNA is TGTGCCACCAGCAGACCCGAGGGACAGGGTTTTGGTGGCTACACCTTC.

The rearrangement joins TRBV2 to TRBJ1-2, with 7 nucleotides matching TRBD1. Unmatched junction bases numbered 11, after V lost 11 bases and J lost 5 bases. The CDR3 length is 13 residues. Germline CDR1 is SNHLY and CDR2 is FYNNEI. The CDR3 DNA follows: TGTGCCGGCCGGACAGGAGCCGGGTATGGCTACACCTTC. It encodes CAGRTGAGYGYTF.

The chain employs TRBV4-2 and TRBJ2-3; weak D call: TRBD1 (6 bases). Trimming took 4 bases from V and 8 from J, leaving 13 bases between them. In germline, CDR1 is LGHNA, CDR2 YNFKEQ. CDR3 size: 13 residues. The CDR3 nucleotides are TGTGCCAGCAGCCTACAGGGTCCGGGTACGCAGTATTTT. Its protein is CASSLQGPGTQYF.

J is TRBJ2-1 and V is TRBV6-1, with 8 positions matching TRBD2. V lost 0 bases and J lost 1; bases outside the gene matches: 20. Germline V gene sequence: CDR1 MNHNS, CDR2 SASEGT. The CDR3 has 22 amino acids. The CDR3 DNA is TGTGCCAGCAGTGAAGCGAGGGGCAGGGGTTTGGTTAGCGGGACTTCCTACAATGAGCAGTTCTTC. Amino acids: CASSEARGRGLVSGTSYNEQFF.

This sequence joins TRBV7-6 and TRBJ2-2, with D unresolved. CDR1 SGHVS and CDR2 FNYEAQ come from the germline V gene. V was trimmed by 2 bases and J by 5 bases, leaving 12 bases between them. The CDR3 length is 15 residues. Here the CDR3 DNA reads TGTGCCAGCAGCTTATCTCCCGACTCAACCGGGGAGCTGTTTTTT. This sequence encodes CASSLSPDSTGELFF.

In nucleotides, the CDR3 is TGTGCCAGCAGCCCGGAGGGCCGGAGTGAGCAGTTCTTC. Its protein product is CASSPEGRSEQFF. This chain connects TRBV11-3 to TRBJ2-1; D might be TRBD2 (6 bases). Germline CDR1 and CDR2: SGHNT and YENEEA. The length of the CDR3 is 13 residues. The germline V and J ends were trimmed by 5 bases and 9 bases, with 14 bases remaining between them.

This clone was seen once. The rearrangement links TRBV4-1 to TRBJ1-5; 9 bases are a match to TRBD1. Losses at the gene ends were 1 base for V and 0 bases for J; bases not matched to a gene: 10. The V gene's germline CDR1 is MGHRA and CDR2 YSYEKL. The CDR3 sequence is 19 residues long. CDR3: CASSQGTTGGAYSNQPQHF. The CDR3 region has the DNA TGCGCCAGCAGCCAAGGCACGACAGGGGGGGCCTATAGCAATCAGCCCCAGCATTTT.

J is TRBJ2-2 and V is TRBV7-3, with D hard to call. The CDR3 contains 16 residues. V dropped 1 base and J dropped 3 bases, with 12 bases sitting between them. CDR1 and CDR2 (germline): SGHTA, FQGTGA. CDR3 in DNA: TGTGCCAGCAGCTTAATCGGAGAATCGGACACCGGGGAGCTGTTTTTT. Protein product: CASSLIGESDTGELFF.

The V gene is TRBV2, the J gene TRBJ2-7; 10 positions match TRBD2. With 7 bases clipped from V and 4 bases from J, the junction kept 13 bases outside the gene matches. Germline loops: CDR1 SNHLY, CDR2 FYNNEI. The CDR3 runs to 16 residues. CDR3 sequence: CASTNPASGRGYEQYF. CDR3 sequence (DNA): TGTGCCAGCACCAACCCCGCTAGCGGGAGAGGGTACGAGCAGTACTTC.

This clone has more than one count but fewer than ten. One end of the junction is discordant with germline, which a read error may explain. The rearrangement joins TRBV9 to TRBJ1-1, with no clear D. Germline assignment: CDR1 SGDLS and CDR2 YYNGEE. The CDR3 loop spans 14 amino acids. The CDR3 spells CASTVGTRWSEAFF. CDR3 coding DNA: TGTGCCAGCACCGTAGGCACCCGGTGGTCTGAAGCTTTCTTT.

The genes are TRBV19 and TRBJ2-2, with 7 positions matching TRBD1. V gave up 2 bases and J gave up 6 bases; unmatched junction bases: 6. The CDR3 sequence is 15 residues long. Germline V gives CDR1 LNHDA, CDR2 SQIVND (reference sequence). The CDR3 protein is CASSISRGRPGELFF. The CDR3 DNA is TGTGCCAGTAGTATAAGTAGGGGGCGCCCCGGGGAGCTGTTTTTT.

This clone showed up just a few times. The CDR3 sequence is CASSQISLDTEAFF. The DNA for the CDR3 is TGTGCCAGCAGCCAAATCTCACTGGACACTGAAGCTTTCTTT. The chain uses TRBV4-2 and TRBJ1-1, with unresolved D. This CDR3 is built from 14 residues. Germline V gives CDR1 LGHNA, CDR2 YNFKEQ. With 2 bases removed from V and 3 bases from J, the gap between germline ends came to 10 bases.

V usage is TRBV29-1 and J usage is TRBJ2-7; TRBD1 might be the D (6 bases). Trimming took 7 bases from V and 2 from J, leaving 12 bases between them. CDR1 and CDR2 from the germline V gene are SQVTM and ANQGSEA. The CDR3 has 12 amino acids. This chain's CDR3 is CSALTGPYEQYF. CDR3 DNA sequence: TGCAGCGCGTTGACAGGACCCTACGAGCAGTACTTC.

The chain is built from TRBV7-9 and TRBJ1-1; 12 positions agree with TRBD1. This CDR3 region has 14 residues. The V gene end was trimmed by 5 bases and the J gene end by 6 bases; junction bases not matched to a gene: 4. CDR1 is SEHNR and CDR2 is FQNEAQ in the germline V gene (reference sequence). CDR3 sequence: CASSRGQGAPEAFF. The CDR3 DNA is TGTGCCAGCAGCAGGGGACAGGGGGCGCCTGAAGCTTTCTTT.

This chain uses TRBV9 with TRBJ2-1, with TRBD1 matching over 11 bases. The CDR3 contains 15 residues. Germline V gene data show CDR1 as SGDLS and CDR2 as YYNGEE. The V gene end was trimmed by 3 bases and the J gene end by 6 bases; junction bases not matched to a gene: 5. This CDR3 is CASSARDRGINEQFF. CDR3 DNA sequence: TGTGCCAGCAGCGCCCGGGACAGGGGGATCAATGAGCAGTTCTTC.

The V and J genes are TRBV7-9 and TRBJ1-4; TRBD1 matches at 8 bases. There are 14 residues in the CDR3. The germline V gene encodes CDR1 SEHNR and CDR2 FQNEAQ (reference sequence). Losses at the gene ends were 2 bases for V and 7 bases for J; bases not matched to a gene: 3. In DNA, the CDR3 is TGTGCCAGCAGCTTAAGAACAGGGGGTGAAAAACTGTTTTTT. The encoded protein is CASSLRTGGEKLFF.

This clone was observed a few times. V and J are TRBV29-1 and TRBJ1-1; 8 bases line up with TRBD1. This CDR3 has 12 residues. The V gene's germline CDR1 is SQVTM and CDR2 ANQGSEA. With V trimmed by 1 base and J by 5 bases, 0 bases remained unmatched. This chain's CDR3 is CSVEGQGTEAFF. DNA of the CDR3: TGCAGCGTTGAAGGACAGGGGACTGAAGCTTTCTTT.